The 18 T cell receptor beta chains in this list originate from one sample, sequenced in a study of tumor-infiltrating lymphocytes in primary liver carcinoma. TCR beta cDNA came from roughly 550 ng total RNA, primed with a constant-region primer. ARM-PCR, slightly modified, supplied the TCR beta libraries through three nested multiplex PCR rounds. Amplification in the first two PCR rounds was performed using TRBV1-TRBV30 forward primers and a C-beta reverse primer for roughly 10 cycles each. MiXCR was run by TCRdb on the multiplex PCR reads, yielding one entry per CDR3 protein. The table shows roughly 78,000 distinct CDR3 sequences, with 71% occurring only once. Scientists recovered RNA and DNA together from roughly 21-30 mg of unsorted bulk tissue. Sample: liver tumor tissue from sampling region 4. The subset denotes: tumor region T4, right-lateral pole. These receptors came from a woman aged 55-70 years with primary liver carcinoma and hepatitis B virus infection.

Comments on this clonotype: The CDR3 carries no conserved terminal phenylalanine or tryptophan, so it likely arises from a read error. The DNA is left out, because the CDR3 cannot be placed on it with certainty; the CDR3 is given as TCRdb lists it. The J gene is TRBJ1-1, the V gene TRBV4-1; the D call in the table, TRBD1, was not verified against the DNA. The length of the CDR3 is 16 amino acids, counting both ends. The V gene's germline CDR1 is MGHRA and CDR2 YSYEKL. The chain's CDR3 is CASSQGRRPLNTETFI.

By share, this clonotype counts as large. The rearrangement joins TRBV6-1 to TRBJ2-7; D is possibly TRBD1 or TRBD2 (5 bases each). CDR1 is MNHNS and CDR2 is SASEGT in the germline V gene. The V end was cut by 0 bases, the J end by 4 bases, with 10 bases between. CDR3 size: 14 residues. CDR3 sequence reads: CASSEAFEGYEQYF. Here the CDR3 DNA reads TGTGCCAGCAGTGAAGCTTTCGAGGGGTACGAGCAGTACTTC.

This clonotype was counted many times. The CDR3 region is CASRTDRGPGELFF. The CDR3 DNA reads TGTGCCAGCAGAACGGACAGGGGTCCCGGGGAGCTGTTTTTT. The rearrangement joins TRBV28 to TRBJ2-2; 9 bases match TRBD1. CDR3 length: 14 amino acids. V gave up 6 bases and J gave up 6 bases; unmatched junction bases: 5. Looked up from germline, CDR1 is MDHEN and CDR2 is SYDVKM.

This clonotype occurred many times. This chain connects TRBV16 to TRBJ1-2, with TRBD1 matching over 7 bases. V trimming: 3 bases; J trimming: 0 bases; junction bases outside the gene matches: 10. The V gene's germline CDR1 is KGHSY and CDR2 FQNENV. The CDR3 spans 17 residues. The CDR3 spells CASSQPNMGQTNYGYTF. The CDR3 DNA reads TGTGCCAGCAGCCAGCCCAACATGGGACAGACTAACTATGGCTACACCTTC.

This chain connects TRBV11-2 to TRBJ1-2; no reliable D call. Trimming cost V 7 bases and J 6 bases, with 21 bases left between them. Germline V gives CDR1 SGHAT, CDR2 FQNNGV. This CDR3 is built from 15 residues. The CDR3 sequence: CASTNTMNPDHGYTF. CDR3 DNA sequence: TGTGCCAGCACAAACACAATGAACCCAGACCATGGCTACACCTTC.

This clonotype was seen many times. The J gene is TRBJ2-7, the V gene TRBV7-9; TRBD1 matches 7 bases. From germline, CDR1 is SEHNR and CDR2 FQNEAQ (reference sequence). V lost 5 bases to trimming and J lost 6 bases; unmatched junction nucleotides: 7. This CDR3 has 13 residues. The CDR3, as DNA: TGTGCCAGCAGCCGGGACAGTCTGTCCGAGCAGTACTTC. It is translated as CASSRDSLSEQYF.

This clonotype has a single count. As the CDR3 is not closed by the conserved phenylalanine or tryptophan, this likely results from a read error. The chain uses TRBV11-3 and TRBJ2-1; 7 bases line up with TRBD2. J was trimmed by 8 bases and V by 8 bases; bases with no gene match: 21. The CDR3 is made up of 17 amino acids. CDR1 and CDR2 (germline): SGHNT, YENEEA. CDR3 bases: TGTGCCAGCGACTTAGGTCGGGGGGAGTGGGGTGTCGATGAGCAGTTCCTC. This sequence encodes CASDLGRGEWGVDEQFL.

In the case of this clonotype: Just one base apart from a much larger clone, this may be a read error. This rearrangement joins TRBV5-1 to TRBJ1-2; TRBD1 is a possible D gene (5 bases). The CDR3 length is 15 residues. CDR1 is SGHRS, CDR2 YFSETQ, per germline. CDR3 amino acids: CVSRDPTATFYGYTF. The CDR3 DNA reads TGCGTCAGCAGGGACCCGACAGCGACCTTCTATGGCTACACCTTC.

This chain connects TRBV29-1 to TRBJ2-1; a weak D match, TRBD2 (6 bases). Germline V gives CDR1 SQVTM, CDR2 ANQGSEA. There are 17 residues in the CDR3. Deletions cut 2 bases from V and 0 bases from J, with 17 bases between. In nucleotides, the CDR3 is TGCAGCGTTGAAATCCTCGGGTCTAGCGACTCCTACAATGAGCAGTTCTTC. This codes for CSVEILGSSDSYNEQFF.

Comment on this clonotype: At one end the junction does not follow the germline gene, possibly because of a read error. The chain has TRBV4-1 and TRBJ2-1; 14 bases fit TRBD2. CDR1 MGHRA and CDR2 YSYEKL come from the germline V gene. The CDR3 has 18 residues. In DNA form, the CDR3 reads TGCGCCAGCAGCCAGGGACTAGCGGGAGTAAACTCCTACAATGAGCAGCTCTTC. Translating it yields CASSQGLAGVNSYNEQLF.

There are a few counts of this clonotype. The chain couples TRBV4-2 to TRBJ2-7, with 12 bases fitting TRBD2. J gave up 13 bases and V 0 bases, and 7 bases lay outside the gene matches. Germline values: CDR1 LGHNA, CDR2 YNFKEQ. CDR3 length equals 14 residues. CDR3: CASSQDRLAGETYF. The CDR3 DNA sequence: TGTGCCAGCAGCCAAGATAGACTAGCGGGAGAAACCTACTTC.

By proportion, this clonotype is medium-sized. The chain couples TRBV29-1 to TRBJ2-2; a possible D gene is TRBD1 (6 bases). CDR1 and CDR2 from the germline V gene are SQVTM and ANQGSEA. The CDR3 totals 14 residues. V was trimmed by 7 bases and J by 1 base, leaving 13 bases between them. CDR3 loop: CSATGLLNTGELFF. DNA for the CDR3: TGCAGCGCAACAGGGCTTCTGAACACCGGGGAGCTGTTTTTT.

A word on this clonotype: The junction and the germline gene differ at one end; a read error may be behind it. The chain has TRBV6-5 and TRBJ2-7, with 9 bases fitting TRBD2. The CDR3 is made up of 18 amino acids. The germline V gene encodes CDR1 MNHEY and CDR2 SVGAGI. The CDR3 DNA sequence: TGTGCCGGCAGTTACCGCTTAATGGGCGGGAGGGCCGCCTACGGGCAGTACTTC. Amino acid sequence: CAGSYRLMGGRAAYGQYF.

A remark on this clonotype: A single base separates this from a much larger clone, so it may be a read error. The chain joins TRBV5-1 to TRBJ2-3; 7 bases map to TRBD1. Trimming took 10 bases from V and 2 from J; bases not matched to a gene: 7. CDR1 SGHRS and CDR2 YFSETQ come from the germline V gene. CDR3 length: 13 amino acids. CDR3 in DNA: TGCGCCTCCAAGACAGGGTCCACAGATACGCAGTATTTT. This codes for CASKTGSTDTQYF.

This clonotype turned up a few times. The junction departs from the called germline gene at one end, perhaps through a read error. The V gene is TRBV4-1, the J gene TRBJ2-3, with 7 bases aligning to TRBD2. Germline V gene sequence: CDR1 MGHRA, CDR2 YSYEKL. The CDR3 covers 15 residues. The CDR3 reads CVSSQGLLSTGTQYF. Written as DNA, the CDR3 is TGCGTCAGCAGCCAGGGACTACTAAGCACAGGTACGCAGTATTTT.

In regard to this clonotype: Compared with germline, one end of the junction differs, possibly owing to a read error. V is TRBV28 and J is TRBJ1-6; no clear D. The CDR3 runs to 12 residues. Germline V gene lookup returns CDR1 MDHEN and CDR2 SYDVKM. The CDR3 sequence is CANSNQRGPLHF. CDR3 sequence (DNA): TGTGCCAACAGTAACCAACGAGGCCCCCTCCATTTT.

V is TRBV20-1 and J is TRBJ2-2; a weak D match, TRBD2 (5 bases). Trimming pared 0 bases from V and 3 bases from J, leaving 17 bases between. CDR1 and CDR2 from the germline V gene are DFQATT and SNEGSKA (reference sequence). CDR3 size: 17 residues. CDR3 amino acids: CSARDGRGPADTGELFF. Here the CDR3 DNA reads TGCAGTGCTAGAGATGGGAGAGGACCAGCGGACACCGGGGAGCTGTTTTTT.

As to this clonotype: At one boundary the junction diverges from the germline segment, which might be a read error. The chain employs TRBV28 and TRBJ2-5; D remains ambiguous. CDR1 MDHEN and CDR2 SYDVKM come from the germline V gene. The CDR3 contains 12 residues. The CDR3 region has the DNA TGTACCAGCAGTTTACTTGCCGAGACCCAGTACTTC. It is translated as CTSSLLAETQYF.